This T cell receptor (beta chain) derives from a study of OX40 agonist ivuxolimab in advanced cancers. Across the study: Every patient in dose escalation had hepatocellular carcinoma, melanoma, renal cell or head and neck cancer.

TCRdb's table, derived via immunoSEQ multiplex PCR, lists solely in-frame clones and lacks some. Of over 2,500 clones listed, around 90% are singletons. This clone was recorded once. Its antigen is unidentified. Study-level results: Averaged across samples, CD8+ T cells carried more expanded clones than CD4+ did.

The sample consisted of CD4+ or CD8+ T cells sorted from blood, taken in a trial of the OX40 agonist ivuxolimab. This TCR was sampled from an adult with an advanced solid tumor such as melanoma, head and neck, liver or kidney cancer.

In DNA, the CDR3 is TGTGCCAGCAGCCCCTCCTGGCTCTTGAGCTCCTACGAGCAGTACTTC. Translation gives CASSPSWLLSSYEQYF. This chain links TRBV7-2 with TRBJ2-7; D gene ambiguous. V dropped 5 bases and J dropped 0 bases, with 17 bases sitting between them. This CDR3 has 16 residues. Germline V lookup: CDR1 SGHTA, CDR2 FQGNSA. Full variable domain (outside the CDR3, taken from reference TRBV7-2 and TRBJ2-7): GAGVSQSPSNKVTEKGKDVELRCDPISGHTALYWYRQSLGQGLEFLIYFQGNSAPDKSGLPSDRFSAERTGGSVSTLTIQRTQQEDSAVYLCASSPSWLLSSYEQYFGPGTRLTVT.